Described below is a single T cell receptor (beta chain) sequence and its context. Its antigen specificity is not known. There are no base qualities to consult, and no much larger clone falls within one base. Enrolling through a virtual design, the prospective study's participants ranged in age from roughly 18 to 100 years and lived across roughly 23 United States geographic areas. To assign participants to cohorts, the prospective study relied on clinical history that participants themselves reported in a screening survey and a study questionnaire. Recovered participants in ImmuneRACE Cohort 3 were defined by two consecutive negative NP/OP PCR tests, clearance by a healthcare professional, or resolution of symptoms. Mobile phlebotomists in the prospective study collected whole blood, serum and a nasopharyngeal or oropharyngeal swab from every participant. Prospective study participants could optionally give additional blood draws and questionnaires over an approximately 2-month period. Before DNA extraction, blood samples from the prospective study were shipped at room temperature or frozen.

The record originates from a study of blood T cell repertoires in COVID-19 (dated by TCRdb to about 2020). General notes on the study: Samples covering the acute and convalescent phases of COVID-19 were provided by collaborators in the United States, Italy and Spain. The prospective study material was composed of cDNA or gDNA derived from T cells, B-cell-depleted T cells, or PBMCs. The dataset comprised deeply sampled blood TCRbeta repertoires from subjects exposed to, actively infected with, or recovered from COVID-19. The repertoires were made available in a free public database intended to serve as a resource for research on the immune response to SARS-CoV-2. Samples came from the ongoing ImmuneRACE study (first 160 participants) plus 1,254 subjects from 6 global collaborators. The sample metadata nearly always contained a de-identified subject ID, COVID-19 status, age in years and sex. Where HLA class I and class II types were available, the types were taken from metadata supplied by the sample provider, not from assay-based typing.

Broader findings and caveats from the paper: Clinical and demographic metadata were provided uncurated, with the amount varying by source and participant.

The immunoSEQ Assay, a bias-controlled multiplex PCR, was used to amplify TCRbeta CDR3 regions from genomic DNA. Per the source publication's procedure: Within the assay, amplification of reference gene primers was used to estimate how many nucleated cells each sample contained. Sequence reads were collapsed and filtered to measure the absolute abundance of every unique TCRbeta CDR3 rearrangement. For each sample, productive Simpson clonality was calculated by taking the square root of Simpson's diversity index across productive rearrangements. The source is immuneACCESS, and TCRdb retained only in-frame sequences with V and J called. Part of the clones is not carried over; for the studies checked, unresolved V genes explain less than half of this, and the remainder is unexplained. V, J and clone size derive from that table, while D and trimming were established from the DNA sequence. The sample records 250,000 or so clones, about 80% of which are singletons. The ten largest clones add up to approximately 1.8% of the sample.

V loses 3 bases of germline sequence and J loses 3 bases, and the interval between the two ends is 14 bases. Sequences KGHDR (CDR1) and SFDVKD (CDR2) are obtained from the germline V gene. Measured from the cysteine to the phenylalanine, the CDR3 is 16 residues long. CDR3 DNA is the only sequence kept; it has 48 bases, read in frame from the first base. The TCR originated in a man in his sixties who had recovered from COVID-19. The receptor chain draws on TRBV24-1 and TRBJ2-1; TRBD2 is a weak D gene call, 7 bases matching. Input material: PBMCs or T cells enriched from blood (not recorded which). CDR3 loop: CATSDRGLGGYNEQFF. DNA sequence: TGTGCCACCAGTGATCGCGGACTAGGGGGCTACAATGAGCAGTTCTTC.